A single sample gave rise to the 8 T cell receptor beta chains below, sequenced in a study of STAT3 mutations in large granular lymphocyte leukemia. Study-wide findings and caveats: Every T-cell large granular lymphocyte leukemia patient had at least one immunodominant TCR beta clonotype.

Antigens for these TCRs are unknown. TCRdb's copy holds only in-frame clones and misses some; the assay was immunoSEQ multiplex PCR. Of about 3,800 clones in the sample, roughly two fifths are singletons; the top ten hold approximately 81%. The sequencing sample was made of peripheral blood mononuclear cells. The receptors stem from a man aged 60 to 69 with T-cell large granular lymphocyte leukemia. Some clones in this sample may be carry-over from other donors' samples.

This clone appeared a few times. The V gene is TRBV5-4, the J gene TRBJ2-5; no firm D call. The CDR3 loop spans 13 amino acids. In germline, CDR1 is SGHNT, CDR2 YYREEE (reference sequence). Trimming took off 0 bases at V and 2 bases at J, with 5 bases between the two ends. The CDR3 reads CASSLGQQETQYF. The CDR3 DNA follows: TGTGCCAGCAGCTTGGGCCAGCAAGAGACCCAGTACTTC.

CDR3 in amino acids: CAWRLKISGANVLTF. CDR3 DNA sequence: TGTGCCTGGAGGCTTAAAATCTCTGGGGCCAACGTCCTGACTTTC. The chain carries TRBV30 and TRBJ2-6; the D is unclear. Germline V CDR1 and CDR2: GTSNPN, SVGIG (reference sequence). The CDR3 is made up of 15 amino acids. Trimming removed 3 bases from V and 0 bases from J, with 9 bases in between. The whole variable domain, filled in from reference TRBV30 and TRBJ2-6, reads SQTIHQWPATLVQPVGSPLSLECTVEGTSNPNLYWYRQAAGRGLQLLFYSVGIGQISSEVPQNLSASRPQDRQFILSSKKLLLSDSGFYLCAWRLKISGANVLTFGAGSRLTVL.

This chain links TRBV5-1 with TRBJ2-7, with TRBD1 matching 8 bases. This CDR3 spans 12 amino acids. Germline lookup yields CDR1 SGHRS and CDR2 YFSETQ. V dropped 4 bases and J dropped 4; count of bases not matched to a gene: 1. DNA for the CDR3: TGCGCCAGCAGCGGGACAGGATACGAGCAGTACTTC. This sequence encodes CASSGTGYEQYF. The full variable domain, in which reference TRBV5-1 and TRBJ2-7 provide the parts outside the CDR3, is KAGVTQTPRYLIKTRGQQVTLSCSPISGHRSVSWYQQTPGQGLQFLFEYFSETQRNKGNFPGRFSGRQFSNSRSEMNVSTLELGDSALYLCASSGTGYEQYFGPGTRLTVT.

The rearrangement links TRBV30 to TRBJ1-1; perhaps TRBD1 as D (5 bases). The CDR3 extends over 13 amino acids. Germline CDR1 GTSNPN, CDR2 SVGIG (reference sequence). Trimming removed 4 bases from V and 3 bases from J, with 12 bases in between. The CDR3 DNA reads TGTGCCTGGACGAAAGGGGTAGACACTGAAGCTTTCTTT. Translated, it gives CAWTKGVDTEAFF.

This clone was observed a few times. The rearrangement uses TRBV6-1 and TRBJ1-5; tentative D call: TRBD1 (5 bases). Looked up from germline, CDR1 is MNHNS and CDR2 is SASEGT. The ends were cut back, 0 bases at V and 11 bases at J, with 17 bases in the middle. The CDR3 runs to 15 residues. CDR3 sequence (DNA): TGTGCCAGCAGTGAAGCGATGGCAGGGTTTGGGACCCAGCATTTT. Translated: CASSEAMAGFGTQHF.

This chain uses TRBV5-5 with TRBJ1-1; D possibly corresponds to TRBD1 (6 bases). The CDR3 sequence is 17 residues long. Germline loops: CDR1 SGHKS, CDR2 YYEKEE (reference sequence). V lost 1 base to trimming and J lost 1 base, with 17 bases between them. CDR3: CASSLTMGALGNTEAFF. The CDR3, as DNA: TGTGCCAGCAGCTTGACTATGGGGGCTCTGGGGAACACTGAAGCTTTCTTT.

This chain links TRBV5-1 with TRBJ2-1; the D is unclear. CDR3 length: 15 residues. Per the germline V gene, CDR1 is SGHRS and CDR2 is YFSETQ. V lost 4 bases, J lost 3 bases, and 14 bases lay in between. The CDR3 nucleotides are TGCGCCAGCAGCCGTCTTGACTTGGGCTACAATGAGCAGTTCTTC. Protein product: CASSRLDLGYNEQFF.

This chain uses TRBV5-1 with TRBJ2-2, with D hard to call. The CDR3 covers 13 residues. The V and J ends lost 4 bases and 3 bases respectively, with 7 bases between them. Germline assignment: CDR1 SGHRS and CDR2 YFSETQ. DNA for the CDR3: TGCGCCAGCAGCGTTAAAGACACCGGGGAGCTGTTTTTT. Encoded protein: CASSVKDTGELFF. The full variable domain, in which reference TRBV5-1 and TRBJ2-2 provide the parts outside the CDR3, is KAGVTQTPRYLIKTRGQQVTLSCSPISGHRSVSWYQQTPGQGLQFLFEYFSETQRNKGNFPGRFSGRQFSNSRSEMNVSTLELGDSALYLCASSVKDTGELFFGEGSRLTVL.